The sequence of this T cell receptor beta chain was determined in a study of blood T cell repertoires in COVID-19. Germline V gives CDR1 ENHRY, CDR2 SYGVKD. The CDR3 is 15 amino acids. The V end was cut by 3 bases, the J end by 2 bases, with 13 bases between. Sequencing was performed with immunoSEQ multiplex PCR; in TCRdb, only in-frame clones are kept and a portion is missing. Of some 400,000 clones listed, about 89% are singletons. The sequence derives from a man aged 25 to 45 who had recovered from COVID-19. Sequencing used PBMCs or T cells enriched from blood (not recorded which). The chain employs TRBV10-3 and TRBJ1-1; D is possibly TRBD1 (6 bases). In DNA, the CDR3 is TGTGCCATCAGTGAAATCAGGGGATCCAACACTGAAGCTTTCTTT. Translated, it gives CAISEIRGSNTEAFF.